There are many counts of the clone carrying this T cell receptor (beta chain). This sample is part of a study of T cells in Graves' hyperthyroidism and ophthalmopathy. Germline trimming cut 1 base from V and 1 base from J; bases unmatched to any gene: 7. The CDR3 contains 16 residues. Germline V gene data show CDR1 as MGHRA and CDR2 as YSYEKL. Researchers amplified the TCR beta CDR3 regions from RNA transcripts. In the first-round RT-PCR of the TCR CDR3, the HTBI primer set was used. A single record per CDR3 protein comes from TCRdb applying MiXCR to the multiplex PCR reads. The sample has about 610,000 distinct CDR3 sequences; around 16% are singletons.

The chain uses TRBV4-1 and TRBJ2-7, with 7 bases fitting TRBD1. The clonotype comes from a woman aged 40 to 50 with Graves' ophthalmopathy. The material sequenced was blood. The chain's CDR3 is CASSQGQGPTSYEQYF. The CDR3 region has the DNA TGCGCCAGCAGCCAAGGACAGGGCCCTACTTCCTACGAGCAGTACTTC.